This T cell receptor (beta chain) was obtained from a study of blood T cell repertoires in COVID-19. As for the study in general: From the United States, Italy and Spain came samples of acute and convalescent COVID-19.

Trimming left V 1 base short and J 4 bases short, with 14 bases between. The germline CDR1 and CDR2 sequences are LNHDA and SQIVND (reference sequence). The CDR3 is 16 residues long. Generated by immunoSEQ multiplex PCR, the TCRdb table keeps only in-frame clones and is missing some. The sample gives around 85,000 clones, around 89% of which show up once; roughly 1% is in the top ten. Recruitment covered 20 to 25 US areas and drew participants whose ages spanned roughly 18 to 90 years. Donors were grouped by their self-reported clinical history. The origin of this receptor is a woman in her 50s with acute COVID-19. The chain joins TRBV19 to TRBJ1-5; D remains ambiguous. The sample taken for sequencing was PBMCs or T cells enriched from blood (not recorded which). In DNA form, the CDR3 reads TGTGCCAGTAGTATAGTCCGGGGTAGGAGTAATCAGCCCCAGCATTTT. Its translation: CASSIVRGRSNQPQHF.